This TCR beta chain is from a study of blood T cell repertoires in COVID-19. Study-level information: There were acute and convalescent COVID-19 samples, and they came from the United States, Italy and Spain. In each case, the material was cDNA or gDNA derived from T cells, B-cell-depleted T cells, or PBMCs.

The V and J ends lost 2 bases and 2 bases respectively, with 10 bases between them. The V gene's germline CDR1 is SGHKS and CDR2 YYEKEE (reference sequence). The CDR3 spans 14 residues. In the source study's methods: Using reference gene primer amplification, nucleated cell counts were estimated. Clones were sequenced by immunoSEQ multiplex PCR, and TCRdb holds only the in-frame ones, with some missing. The V and J calls and clone size come from that table; D and trimming were worked out from the DNA. Of approximately 110,000 clones listed, 75% to 85% are singletons. This clone has only a few counts. Sequencing was carried out using peripheral blood. This receptor was taken from a woman at least 80 years old with active or convalescent COVID-19. V gene TRBV5-5 combines with J gene TRBJ1-2; perhaps TRBD1 as D (6 bases). This CDR3 reads CASSLDQGNYGYTF. The DNA for the CDR3 is TGTGCCAGCAGCTTAGATCAGGGGAACTATGGCTACACCTTC.